This T cell receptor (beta chain) was recovered during a study of human T cells and chemical hapten exposure. Study overall: Doses of diphenylcyclopropenone went to the patients' scalps weekly throughout the roughly 24-week study. Enrolled patients were predominantly female and had alopecia areata, totalis or universalis.

TCRdb recomputed calls from the RACE reads with MiXCR, one row per CDR3 protein. The sample carries approximately 87,000 distinct CDR3 sequences, about 10% recorded once. This clonotype was observed many times. Its target is unknown. Whole-study results and caveats: No change in TCRs above 1 in 1000 frequency was produced by DPC sensitization. Having alopecia, the donors may differ immunologically from healthy people.

This CDR3 contains 11 residues. V was trimmed by 4 bases and J by 3 bases, leaving 5 bases between them. The germline V gene has CDR1 SQVTM and CDR2 ANQGSEA. Time point indicated: patch test 2, 6 weeks after DPC sensitization. Treatment defined: therapeutic diphenylcyclopropenone sensitization with weekly scalp DPC. This chain joins TRBV29-1 and TRBJ2-3; D not certain. This specimen consisted of whole blood, obtained in connection with sensitization to the hapten diphenylcyclopropenone (DPC). This clonotype was obtained from a woman aged 40 to 50 with alopecia areata. Some clones in this sample may be carry-over from other donors' samples. The DNA of the CDR3 is TGCAGCGTTGGGCTGACAGATACGCAGTATTTT. Translating gives CSVGLTDTQYF.